Below, 30 T cell receptor beta chains from the same sample are listed, as sequenced in a study of CD8+ T cells in alopecia areata. cDNA serving as the sequencing template came from extracted, reverse transcribed RNA. Assay: immunoSEQ multiplex PCR; the TCRdb copy retains only in-frame clones and omits some. Among 30,000 to 35,000 clones listed, 45% to 60% were seen once. Sequencing was carried out using NKG2D-high CD8+ T cells sorted from blood. These receptors were obtained from a human donor with alopecia areata.

Only a few counts were recorded for this clone. The chain uses TRBV6-4 and TRBJ1-1; D is unclear. CDR1 is MRHNA, CDR2 SNTAGT, per germline. Trimming took 5 bases from V and 2 from J, leaving 9 bases between them. CDR3 size: 13 residues. Here the CDR3 reads CASSPEENTEAFF. The CDR3 coding sequence is TGTGCCAGCAGTCCCGAGGAAAACACTGAAGCTTTCTTT.

J is TRBJ1-1 and V is TRBV7-9; D gene uncertain. The V gene's germline CDR1 is SEHNR and CDR2 FQNEAQ (reference sequence). Trimming cost V 5 bases and J 1 base, with 5 bases left between them. The CDR3 has 12 amino acids. This chain's CDR3 is CASSPRNTEAFF. The CDR3 DNA is TGTGCCAGCAGCCCCCGGAACACTGAAGCTTTCTTT.

This clone was picked up a small number of times. CDR3 in DNA: TGTGCCAGTGGGCCAGACCCCTACAATGAGCAGTTCTTC. Amino acids: CASGPDPYNEQFF. The rearrangement joins TRBV19 to TRBJ2-1; no definite D call. The CDR3 is 13 residues long. CDR1 LNHDA and CDR2 SQIVND come from the germline V gene (reference sequence). V lost 8 bases and J lost 2, with 10 bases in between.

The V gene is TRBV7-8, the J gene TRBJ1-1; D gene unclear. This CDR3 has 14 amino acids. From germline, CDR1 is SGHVS and CDR2 FQNEAQ. Trimming took off 0 bases at V and 0 bases at J, with 5 bases between the two ends. CDR3 sequence (DNA): TGTGCCAGCAGCTTAGCGCAACTGAACACTGAAGCTTTCTTT. Its protein product is CASSLAQLNTEAFF.

The gene calls are TRBV4-3 and TRBJ1-1; D not certain. V dropped 2 bases and J dropped 1 base, with 8 bases sitting between them. CDR1 is LGHNA, CDR2 YSLEER, per germline. The CDR3 totals 14 residues. Here the CDR3 DNA reads TGCGCCAGCAGCCAAACGGGAACGAACACTGAAGCTTTCTTT. Its protein product is CASSQTGTNTEAFF.

This clone occurred a few times. The chain is built from TRBV29-1 and TRBJ2-1, with 9 bases that match TRBD2. Per germline, CDR1 SQVTM and CDR2 ANQGSEA. The CDR3 consists of 18 residues. The ends lost 7 bases at V and 2 bases at J; junction bases unmatched: 18. The CDR3 nucleotides read TGCAGCGCCGATGGGGTAGCTAGCGGGATCCAAGCCTACAATGAGCAGTTCTTC. This codes for CSADGVASGIQAYNEQFF.

This clone was counted many times. The V gene is TRBV28, the J gene TRBJ2-7; 7 bases are shared with TRBD1. CDR3 length: 14 amino acids. Germline V gives CDR1 MDHEN, CDR2 SYDVKM. V lost 6 bases and J lost 5; bases outside the gene matches: 10. CDR3 protein: CASSLTGTVDEQYF. In nucleotides, the CDR3 is TGTGCCAGCAGCTTAACCGGGACAGTAGACGAGCAGTACTTC. Combining the CDR3 with reference TRBV28 and TRBJ2-7 gives the whole variable domain DVKVTQSSRYLVKRTGEKVFLECVQDMDHENMFWYRQDPGLGLRLIYFSYDVKMKEKGDIPEGYSVSREKKERFSLILESASTNQTSMYLCASSLTGTVDEQYFGPGTRLTVT.

This chain uses TRBV7-2 with TRBJ2-7; 10 bases agree with TRBD2. There are 16 residues in the CDR3. CDR1 is SGHTA, CDR2 FQGNSA, per germline. V gave up 5 bases and J gave up 0 bases; unmatched junction bases: 7. This CDR3 reads CASSPSGTSVSYEQYF. As DNA, the CDR3 is TGTGCCAGCAGCCCATCCGGGACTAGCGTCTCCTACGAGCAGTACTTC.

This clone was counted between two and nine times. V gene TRBV4-1 combines with J gene TRBJ2-3; D ambiguous. Trimming removed 1 base at V and 0 bases at J, with 14 bases between. In germline, CDR1 is MGHRA, CDR2 YSYEKL. The CDR3 totals 17 residues. In nucleotides, the CDR3 is TGCGCCAGCAGCCAAGTCCCGGGCCGGATAAGCACAGATACGCAGTATTTT. Protein: CASSQVPGRISTDTQYF.

CDR3 bases: TGTGCCAGCAGCTCGACAGGGGTCGACCCCCAGCATTTT. It codes for CASSSTGVDPQHF. V and J are TRBV7-9 and TRBJ1-5, with 8 bases identical to TRBD1. This CDR3 is built from 13 residues. Germline assignment: CDR1 SEHNR and CDR2 FQNEAQ (reference sequence). V dropped 4 bases and J dropped 10; count of bases not matched to a gene: 6.

This clone was counted between two and nine times. The chain joins TRBV29-1 to TRBJ1-2; D is possibly TRBD1 (6 bases). The germline gives CDR1 SQVTM, CDR2 ANQGSEA. Trimming pared 6 bases from V and 4 bases from J, leaving 15 bases between. The CDR3 spans 13 residues. The CDR3 protein is CSVPPTGIYGYTF. CDR3 bases: TGCAGCGTGCCCCCAACAGGGATCTATGGCTACACCTTC.

In this sample, this clone turned up a few times. The V gene is TRBV7-3, the J gene TRBJ2-3, with 9 bases aligning to TRBD2. Germline V gene lookup returns CDR1 SGHTA and CDR2 FQGTGA. The V gene end was trimmed by 5 bases and the J gene end by 2 bases; junction bases not matched to a gene: 17. This CDR3 is 19 amino acids long. This CDR3 reads CASSPPWKRGAYYTDTQYF. In DNA, the CDR3 is TGTGCCAGCAGCCCCCCCTGGAAGCGGGGGGCGTATTACACAGATACGCAGTATTTT.

V and J are TRBV5-4 and TRBJ2-7; 8 bases line up with TRBD1. The CDR3 totals 14 residues. V lost 4 bases to trimming and J lost 3 bases; unmatched junction nucleotides: 6. Germline V CDR1 and CDR2: SGHNT, YYREEE (reference sequence). CDR3 in DNA: TGTGCCAGCAGCATAACGGACAGGGACTACGAGCAGTACTTC. This translates into CASSITDRDYEQYF.

This clone was observed many times. The chain couples TRBV28 to TRBJ1-1, with unresolved D. V was pared by 5 bases and J by 0 bases, with 10 bases between. The CDR3 has 14 residues. Germline-derived CDR1 and CDR2 are MDHEN and SYDVKM. The CDR3 region is CASSLADVNTEAFF. For the CDR3, the DNA is TGTGCCAGCAGTCTGGCGGACGTGAACACTGAAGCTTTCTTT.

The chain joins TRBV27 to TRBJ2-7; D gene uncertain. The CDR3 covers 13 residues. The germline gives CDR1 MNHEY, CDR2 SMNVEV (reference sequence). V dropped 3 bases and J dropped 2 bases, with 8 bases sitting between them. The CDR3 DNA reads TGTGCCAGCAGTTTGCTGGGCCCCTACGAGCAGTACTTC. Its translation: CASSLLGPYEQYF.

The chain employs TRBV29-1 and TRBJ1-1, with no clear D. Trimming pared 1 base from V and 6 bases from J, leaving 9 bases between. CDR3 length: 12 amino acids. Germline CDR1 is SQVTM and CDR2 is ANQGSEA. Written as DNA, the CDR3 is TGCAGCGTTGAAGGGCGCAGTTCTGAAGCTTTCTTT. Residues: CSVEGRSSEAFF.

This chain connects TRBV2 to TRBJ2-7; TRBD1 matches at 8 bases. V trimming: 7 bases; J trimming: 5 bases; junction bases outside the gene matches: 13. Germline V lookup: CDR1 SNHLY, CDR2 FYNNEI. The CDR3 totals 15 residues. The CDR3 region has the DNA TGTGCCAGCACTCAGGGGACAGGATATTCGGACGAGCAGTACTTC. This sequence encodes CASTQGTGYSDEQYF.

This clone was seen only once. The chain joins TRBV27 to TRBJ1-2; D possibly corresponds to TRBD1 (6 bases). V dropped 6 bases and J dropped 7 bases, with 9 bases sitting between them. CDR3 length equals 11 residues. Germline V gives CDR1 MNHEY, CDR2 SMNVEV (reference sequence). The CDR3 DNA sequence: TGTGCCAGCAGCAAAGGGGGTGGCTACACCTTC. Encoded protein: CASSKGGGYTF.

The chain has TRBV2 and TRBJ1-5, with D tentatively TRBD1 (6 bases). Per the germline V gene, CDR1 is SNHLY and CDR2 is FYNNEI. Trimming took off 4 bases at V and 7 bases at J, with 17 bases between the two ends. This CDR3 is built from 15 residues. CDR3 bases: TGTGCCAGCAGTGTACTCGTGGGGGGCGGGCAGCCCCAGCATTTT. Protein sequence: CASSVLVGGGQPQHF.

The rearrangement joins TRBV27 to TRBJ2-1; unclear D gene. Trimming pared 4 bases from V and 6 bases from J, leaving 13 bases between. The CDR3 extends over 14 amino acids. CDR1 and CDR2 from the germline V gene are MNHEY and SMNVEV (reference sequence). This CDR3 is CASSSEMSLNEQFF. CDR3 DNA sequence: TGTGCCAGCAGTTCGGAGATGAGCCTCAATGAGCAGTTCTTC.

A note on this clone: One end of the junction fails to match germline, which may point to a read error. Other DNA sequences in this sample translate to the same CDR3. V usage is TRBV27 and J usage is TRBJ2-3; a weak D match, TRBD1 (5 bases). Germline V gives CDR1 MNHEY, CDR2 SMNVEV (reference sequence). The CDR3 sequence is 15 residues long. This CDR3 is CASSHQGARADTQYF. The CDR3 coding sequence is TGTGCCAGCAGTCACCAAGGGGCAAGGGCGGATACACAGTATTTT.

The chain has TRBV5-1 and TRBJ2-7; a possible D gene is TRBD1 (6 bases). The CDR3 spans 13 residues. V was trimmed by 2 bases and J by 3 bases, leaving 9 bases between them. Per germline, CDR1 SGHRS and CDR2 YFSETQ. The CDR3 loop reads CASSFGQSYEQYF. CDR3 nucleotide sequence: TGCGCCAGCAGCTTCGGACAGAGCTACGAGCAGTACTTC.

This chain uses TRBV7-9 with TRBJ2-2; 7 bases fit TRBD2. The CDR3 covers 16 residues. Unmatched junction bases numbered 8, after V lost 3 bases and J lost 4 bases. Germline-derived CDR1 and CDR2 are SEHNR and FQNEAQ (reference sequence). This CDR3 is CASSFLAGDGTGELFF. Here the CDR3 DNA reads TGTGCCAGCAGCTTCCTGGCGGGAGACGGCACCGGGGAGCTGTTTTTT. Full variable domain (outside the CDR3, taken from reference TRBV7-9 and TRBJ2-2): DTGVSQNPRHKITKRGQNVTFRCDPISEHNRLYWYRQTLGQGPEFLTYFQNEAQLEKSRLLSDRFSAERPKGSFSTLEIQRTEQGDSAMYLCASSFLAGDGTGELFFGEGSRLTVL.

A few counts support this clone. The gene calls are TRBV7-2 and TRBJ2-7, with D uncertain. V shed 2 bases and J shed 2 bases, with 10 bases lying between them. The CDR3 spans 14 residues. Germline CDR1 and CDR2: SGHTA and FQGNSA. CDR3 DNA: TGTGCCAGCAGCTTAACCCTACCACCCTACGAGCAGTACTTC. It is translated as CASSLTLPPYEQYF.

The V call is TRBV28, the J call TRBJ2-7; 7 nucleotides match TRBD1. CDR1 MDHEN and CDR2 SYDVKM come from the germline V gene. V lost 1 base, J lost 6 bases, and 9 bases stayed unmatched. This CDR3 region has 15 residues. The CDR3 region is CASSLSTGYPGEQYF. The CDR3 DNA reads TGTGCCAGCAGTTTATCGACAGGGTATCCGGGCGAGCAGTACTTC.

This clone was picked up many times. The chain recombines TRBV7-9 with TRBJ2-4; 11 bases are a match to TRBD2. CDR1 is SEHNR and CDR2 is FQNEAQ in the germline V gene (reference sequence). With 5 bases clipped from V and 6 bases from J, the junction kept 15 bases outside the gene matches. The CDR3 has 18 residues. The CDR3 DNA reads as TGTGCCAGCAGCACAGGGGGTTTCGGCGGACTAGCGGGAAACATTCAGTACTTC. Amino acids: CASSTGGFGGLAGNIQYF.

V and J are TRBV4-1 and TRBJ1-5; D is unresolved. The V gene's germline CDR1 is MGHRA and CDR2 YSYEKL. The V end was cut by 0 bases, the J end by 2 bases, with 20 bases between. The length of the CDR3 is 19 residues. The CDR3 reads CASSQDWPRAERGNQPQHF. CDR3 DNA sequence: TGCGCCAGCAGCCAAGATTGGCCCCGGGCTGAAAGGGGCAATCAGCCCCAGCATTTT.

V is TRBV30 and J is TRBJ1-2; D is undetermined. This CDR3 has 12 amino acids. CDR1 and CDR2 (germline): GTSNPN, SVGIG (reference sequence). Trimming removed 3 bases at V and 2 bases at J, with 7 bases between. CDR3 residues: CAWRSRNYGYTF. CDR3 nucleotide sequence: TGTGCCTGGAGATCTAGGAACTATGGCTACACCTTC.

This clone was observed a few times. The gene calls are TRBV23-1 and TRBJ2-7, with a weak D call TRBD2 (6 bases). TRBV23-1 belongs to the ORF category, with a function that is uncertain. V lost 1 base, J lost 3 bases, and 16 bases lay in between. This CDR3 has 16 amino acids. CDR3 in amino acids: CASSQLPPGRIYEQYF. The CDR3 region has the DNA TGCGCCAGCAGTCAATTACCCCCAGGGAGGATCTACGAGCAGTACTTC.

This chain connects TRBV5-6 to TRBJ2-5; 8 bases fit TRBD1. CDR3 length: 14 residues. Losses at the gene ends were 2 bases for V and 5 bases for J; bases not matched to a gene: 5. Germline V gene lookup returns CDR1 SGHDT and CDR2 YYEEEE. CDR3 in DNA: TGTGCCAGCAGCTTTGGGACAGGTATGGAGACCCAGTACTTC. This codes for CASSFGTGMETQYF.